The clone carrying this TCR beta chain was picked up a small number of times. TCRdb re-called the RT-PCR reads with MiXCR, one entry per CDR3 protein. The sample includes hundreds of thousands of distinct CDR3 sequences, around 40% of them seen just once. The data were taken from a study of patients and donors after allogeneic stem cell transplantation. Sequenced: blood, either unsorted or a sorted T cell fraction (not recorded which). The clonotype originates from a human donor who was either an allogeneic HSCT recipient or a stem cell or donor lymphocyte infusion donor (not recorded which). It is not recorded whose cells these are; they may come from a transplant donor.

The CDR3 region is CASSEQGASYGYTF. In nucleotides, the CDR3 is TGCGCCAGCAGCGAGCAGGGGGCGAGTTATGGCTACACCTTC. The V and J genes are TRBV5-1 and TRBJ1-2; 8 positions match TRBD1. Trimming cost V 4 bases and J 5 bases; bases outside gene matches: 7. The CDR3 has 14 residues. The germline CDR1 and CDR2 sequences are SGHRS and YFSETQ.